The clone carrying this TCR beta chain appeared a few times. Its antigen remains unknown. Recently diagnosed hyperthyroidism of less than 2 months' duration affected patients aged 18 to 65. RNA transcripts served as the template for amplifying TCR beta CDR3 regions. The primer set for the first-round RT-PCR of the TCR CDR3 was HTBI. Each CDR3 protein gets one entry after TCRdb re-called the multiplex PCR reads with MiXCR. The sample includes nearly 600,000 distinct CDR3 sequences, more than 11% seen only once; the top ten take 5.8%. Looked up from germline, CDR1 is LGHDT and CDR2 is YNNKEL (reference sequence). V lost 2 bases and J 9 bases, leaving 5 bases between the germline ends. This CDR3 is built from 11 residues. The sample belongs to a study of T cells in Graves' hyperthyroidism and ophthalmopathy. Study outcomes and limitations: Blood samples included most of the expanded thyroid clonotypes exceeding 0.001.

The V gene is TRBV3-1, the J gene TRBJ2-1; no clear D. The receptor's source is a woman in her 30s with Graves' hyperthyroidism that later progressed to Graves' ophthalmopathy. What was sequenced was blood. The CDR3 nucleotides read TGTGCCAGCAGCCAATCGGGTGAGCAGTTCTTC. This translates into CASSQSGEQFF.